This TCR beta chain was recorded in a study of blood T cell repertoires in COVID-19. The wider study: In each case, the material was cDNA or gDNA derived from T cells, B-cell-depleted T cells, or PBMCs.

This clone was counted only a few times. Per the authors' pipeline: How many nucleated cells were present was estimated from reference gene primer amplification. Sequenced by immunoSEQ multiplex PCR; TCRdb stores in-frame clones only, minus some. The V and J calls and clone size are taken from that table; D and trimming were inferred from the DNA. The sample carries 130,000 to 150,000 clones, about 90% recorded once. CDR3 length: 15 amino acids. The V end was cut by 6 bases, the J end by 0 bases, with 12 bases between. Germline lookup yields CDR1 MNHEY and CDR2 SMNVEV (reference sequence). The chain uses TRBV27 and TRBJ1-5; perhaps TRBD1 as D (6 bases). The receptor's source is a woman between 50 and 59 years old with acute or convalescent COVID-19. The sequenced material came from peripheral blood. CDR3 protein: CASRTNRDSNQPQHF. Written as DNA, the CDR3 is TGTGCCAGCAGGACAAACAGGGATAGCAATCAGCCCCAGCATTTT.